The sequence of this T cell receptor beta chain was determined in a study of T cells expressing NK-cell markers. CDR3 size: 16 residues. From germline, CDR1 is SGHRS and CDR2 YFSETQ. After re-calling the 5' RACE reads, TCRdb lists one entry per CDR3 protein, DNA absent. The sample holds around 550,000 distinct CDR3 sequences. The rearrangement links TRBV5-1 to TRBJ2-3; TCRdb proposes TRBD2, but this gene call is untestable without DNA. The sequencing input was blood T cells: a sorted CD56 or NKG2C T cell subset, CD4+ or CD8+ T cells, or bulk PBMC T cells (not recorded which). This receptor was obtained from a man in his late teens or twenties in good health. The CDR3 is CASSLQKRYGTDTQYF.